A selection of T cell receptor beta chains follows, all from one sample in a study of CD8+ T cells in alopecia areata. Profiling relied on immunoSEQ multiplex PCR, and the TCRdb table lists in-frame clones only, not all of them. The table includes 200,000 to 250,000 clones, around 62% detected once. The sample in question was CD4+ T cells sorted from blood, obtained at week 0. The receptors come from a human donor with alopecia areata. Both conserved end residues are part of each CDR3. A D gene is named only where the DNA matches it firmly. Clone size appears in some rows only: once, few, many, or a class for an expanded clone.

CDR3nt: TGCAGCGTTGGAAACGCGAACACCGGGGAGCTGTTTTTT; CDR3aa: CSVGNANTGELFF; abundance: .; d_gene: .; v_gene: TRBV29-1; j_gene: TRBJ2-2
CDR3nt: TGTGCCAGCAGCCAAGGCAGGTTGAACACTGAAGCTTTCTTT; CDR3aa: CASSQGRLNTEAFF; abundance: .; d_gene: .; v_gene: TRBV14; j_gene: TRBJ1-1
CDR3nt: TGTGCCTTAGACAGGCCGTACCTTCCTAACTATGGCTACACCTTC; CDR3aa: CALDRPYLPNYGYTF; abundance: .; d_gene: .; v_gene: TRBV30; j_gene: TRBJ1-2
CDR3nt: TGCGCCAGCAGCTTGGGGAACTCTTACGAGCAGTACTTC; CDR3aa: CASSLGNSYEQYF; abundance: many; d_gene: .; v_gene: TRBV5-1; j_gene: TRBJ2-7
CDR3nt: TGTGCCATCAGTGAGTCTGCGGGAGTGGGGACCTACGAGCAGTACTTC; CDR3aa: CAISESAGVGTYEQYF; abundance: few; d_gene: TRBD2; v_gene: TRBV10-3; j_gene: TRBJ2-7
CDR3nt: TGTGCCAGCAGCTTACGAGACACCCAAGAGACCCAGTACTTC; CDR3aa: CASSLRDTQETQYF; abundance: .; d_gene: .; v_gene: TRBV7-3; j_gene: TRBJ2-5
CDR3nt: TGCAGCGTTGGAAGTCGAGGGGGGGCCAAAGAGACCCAGTACTTC; CDR3aa: CSVGSRGGAKETQYF; abundance: .; d_gene: .; v_gene: TRBV29-1; j_gene: TRBJ2-5
CDR3nt: TGCGCCAGCGGGTCCGGGACTAGTTTTGCCGAGCAGTACTTC; CDR3aa: CASGSGTSFAEQYF; abundance: .; d_gene: TRBD2; v_gene: TRBV5-1; j_gene: TRBJ2-7
CDR3nt: TGTGCCAGCAGTCCGGGACAGGGGATCTATGGCTACACCTTC; CDR3aa: CASSPGQGIYGYTF; abundance: .; d_gene: TRBD1; v_gene: TRBV2; j_gene: TRBJ1-2
CDR3nt: TGCGCCAGCACCCCATTGGGGCAGAACTATGGCTACACCTTC; CDR3aa: CASTPLGQNYGYTF; abundance: .; d_gene: .; v_gene: TRBV5-1; j_gene: TRBJ1-2
CDR3nt: TGTGCCACCAATAGGGAAATGGCGGCGGGGACCCAGTACTTC; CDR3aa: CATNREMAAGTQYF; abundance: many; d_gene: .; v_gene: TRBV18; j_gene: TRBJ2-5
CDR3nt: TGTGCCAGCAGTCTTATTTCGGAGACCCAGTACTTC; CDR3aa: CASSLISETQYF; abundance: few; d_gene: .; v_gene: TRBV7-9; j_gene: TRBJ2-5
CDR3nt: TGTGCCAGCTCCCTGACCGGGAGCTCTGGGGCCAACGTCCTGACTTTC; CDR3aa: CASSLTGSSGANVLTF; abundance: few; d_gene: .; v_gene: TRBV18; j_gene: TRBJ2-6
CDR3nt: TGTGCCTGGAGTGGACCGACCCAAGAGACCCAGTACTTC; CDR3aa: CAWSGPTQETQYF; abundance: .; d_gene: .; v_gene: TRBV30; j_gene: TRBJ2-5
CDR3nt: TGTGCCAGCAGACCGATAGCGGGCCTCACTTACAATGAGCAGTTCTTC; CDR3aa: CASRPIAGLTYNEQFF; abundance: many; d_gene: TRBD2; v_gene: TRBV7-9; j_gene: TRBJ2-1
CDR3nt: TGTGCCAGCAGCTTAGCTACGGTACCCGAGTTCTTC; CDR3aa: CASSLATVPEFF; abundance: .; d_gene: .; v_gene: TRBV7-9; j_gene: TRBJ2-1
CDR3nt: TGTGCCAGCAGCCCCGGCGCAGGTGGGGGGACAGATACGCAGTATTTT; CDR3aa: CASSPGAGGGTDTQYF; abundance: .; d_gene: .; v_gene: TRBV7-9; j_gene: TRBJ2-3
CDR3nt: TGCGCCAGCAGCCCAGGGACAGGGGGCGCTTTGGGTGCTAATGAAAAACTGTTTTTT; CDR3aa: CASSPGTGGALGANEKLFF; abundance: .; d_gene: TRBD1; v_gene: TRBV5-1; j_gene: TRBJ1-4
CDR3nt: TGTGCCAGCAGCTTGGGGGGTTCCTACAATGAGCAGTTCTTC; CDR3aa: CASSLGGSYNEQFF; abundance: .; d_gene: .; v_gene: TRBV7-8; j_gene: TRBJ2-1
CDR3nt: TGTGCCATCTCGGGACTAGCGAATGAGCGGTTCTTC; CDR3aa: CAISGLANERFF; abundance: .; d_gene: TRBD2; v_gene: TRBV10-3; j_gene: TRBJ2-1
CDR3nt: TGTGCCAGCTCACCAGGTCCTAGGGAGACCCAGTACTTC; CDR3aa: CASSPGPRETQYF; abundance: .; d_gene: .; v_gene: TRBV18; j_gene: TRBJ2-5
CDR3nt: TGTGCCAGCAGCCCCCGGGCCCCCGGTTTTAATGAGCAGTTCTTC; CDR3aa: CASSPRAPGFNEQFF; abundance: .; d_gene: .; v_gene: TRBV4-1; j_gene: TRBJ2-1
CDR3nt: TGCAGCGCTTCAGGCTCCTATGGCTACACCTTC; CDR3aa: CSASGSYGYTF; abundance: .; d_gene: .; v_gene: TRBV29-1; j_gene: TRBJ1-2
CDR3nt: TGTGCCTGGAGGGGGGCTGAAGCTTTCTTT; CDR3aa: CAWRGAEAFF; abundance: few; d_gene: .; v_gene: TRBV30; j_gene: TRBJ1-1
CDR3nt: TGCAGCGTTGTCGGCGGAACCGGGCCAGGTACGCAGTATTTT; CDR3aa: CSVVGGTGPGTQYF; abundance: .; d_gene: .; v_gene: TRBV29-1; j_gene: TRBJ2-3
CDR3nt: TGTGCCAGCAGCCCGAGGGGAGCGTTTGACACTGAAGCTTTCTTT; CDR3aa: CASSPRGAFDTEAFF; abundance: .; d_gene: .; v_gene: TRBV7-8; j_gene: TRBJ1-1
CDR3nt: TGTGCCAGCAGTCGAGGCTTCGGCACAGATACGCAGTATTTT; CDR3aa: CASSRGFGTDTQYF; abundance: .; d_gene: .; v_gene: TRBV7-3; j_gene: TRBJ2-3
CDR3nt: TGCAGCGTTGAAGTCGACAGCACAGATACGCAGTATTTT; CDR3aa: CSVEVDSTDTQYF; abundance: once; d_gene: .; v_gene: TRBV29-1; j_gene: TRBJ2-3
CDR3nt: TGTGCCTGGAGTTCTGGACTAGCCCTTTTTGGCGAGCAGTACTTC; CDR3aa: CAWSSGLALFGEQYF; abundance: few; d_gene: TRBD2; v_gene: TRBV30; j_gene: TRBJ2-7
CDR3nt: TGTGCCTGGGACGGCTACACCTTC; CDR3aa: CAWDGYTF; abundance: few; d_gene: .; v_gene: TRBV30; j_gene: TRBJ1-2
CDR3nt: TGTGCCATCCGAAGACTAGCGGGTGGGGACGAGCAGTACTTC; CDR3aa: CAIRRLAGGDEQYF; abundance: .; d_gene: TRBD2; v_gene: TRBV10-3; j_gene: TRBJ2-7
CDR3nt: TGCAGCGTTGAAGGTTTGCAGCAGTCTGGGGCCAACGTCCTGACTTTC; CDR3aa: CSVEGLQQSGANVLTF; abundance: few; d_gene: .; v_gene: TRBV29-1; j_gene: TRBJ2-6
CDR3nt: TGTGCCACCAGCAGAGGGGACAACAATCAGCCCCAGCATTTT; CDR3aa: CATSRGDNNQPQHF; abundance: few; d_gene: .; v_gene: TRBV15; j_gene: TRBJ1-5
CDR3nt: TGTGCCAGCACCTCCCCCGCGACAGGGGGTGAAAAACTGTTTTTT; CDR3aa: CASTSPATGGEKLFF; abundance: .; d_gene: TRBD1; v_gene: TRBV27; j_gene: TRBJ1-4
CDR3nt: TGTGCCAGCGACCGGGACACGCTGAACACCGGGGAGCTGTTTTTT; CDR3aa: CASDRDTLNTGELFF; abundance: few; d_gene: .; v_gene: TRBV7-9; j_gene: TRBJ2-2
CDR3nt: TGTGCCAGCTCACCAGGATTATCCTACGAGCAGTACTTC; CDR3aa: CASSPGLSYEQYF; abundance: .; d_gene: .; v_gene: TRBV18; j_gene: TRBJ2-7
CDR3nt: TGTGCCAGCAGTGAAGGTGGGCCGGGCACTGGCACTGAAGCTTTCTTT; CDR3aa: CASSEGGPGTGTEAFF; abundance: .; d_gene: .; v_gene: TRBV2; j_gene: TRBJ1-1
CDR3nt: TGTGCCAGCAGCCAAGTGGGGTCTAGCGGGAGCCGTGAGACCCAGTACTTC; CDR3aa: CASSQVGSSGSRETQYF; abundance: .; d_gene: TRBD2; v_gene: TRBV4-2; j_gene: TRBJ2-5
CDR3nt: TGTGCCAGCAGCTTCGACAGGGGGCTCTTATCCTACGAGCAGTACTTC; CDR3aa: CASSFDRGLLSYEQYF; abundance: .; d_gene: TRBD1; v_gene: TRBV5-7; j_gene: TRBJ2-7
CDR3nt: TGTGCCAGCGGAAGGGGGTCTGGCGACACCATATATTTT; CDR3aa: CASGRGSGDTIYF; abundance: .; d_gene: .; v_gene: TRBV6-1; j_gene: TRBJ1-3
CDR3nt: TGCGCCAGCAGCTTGGGATTTCGTGCTGCCGTCTATGGCTACACCTTC; CDR3aa: CASSLGFRAAVYGYTF; abundance: few; d_gene: .; v_gene: TRBV5-1; j_gene: TRBJ1-2
CDR3nt: TGTGCCAGCACTGACAGTCTTCGAGCGAAGCTGTTTTTT; CDR3aa: CASTDSLRAKLFF; abundance: .; d_gene: .; v_gene: TRBV6-1; j_gene: TRBJ2-2
CDR3nt: TGTGCCAGCAGGATGACAGCCGTTAACTTAGGCTACACCTTC; CDR3aa: CASRMTAVNLGYTF; abundance: once; d_gene: .; v_gene: TRBV2; j_gene: TRBJ1-2